What follows describes a single T cell receptor (beta chain). The specificity of this receptor is unknown. No clone much larger than this one lies a single base away; base qualities are absent. The data stem from a study of T cell responses to AZD1222 COVID-19 vaccine (dated by TCRdb to about 2021). As for the study more broadly: Because spike-specific TCR depth and breadth did not differ between the two schedules, AZD1222 recipients who got a second dose at roughly 4 weeks were pooled with those who got a second dose at roughly 12 weeks. Trial participants were enrolled by age into 18-55, 56-69 and 70-plus year subgroups, with about 150, 27 and 61 TCR-sequenced participants respectively. TCR sequencing was performed for approximately 240 trial participants, of whom about 200 were given two doses of AZD1222 and around 26 were given two doses of MenACWY control vaccine.

The CDR3 regions of human TCRbeta chains were analyzed by immunosequencing. The source study handled its data this way. TCRs in the repertoires were matched against a reference library of SARS-CoV-2-specific TCRs that had been generated with the MIRA antigen-specificity platform. Breadth was defined as the fraction of unique TCRs that were SARS-CoV-2-associated, and depth was defined as the fraction of total T cells that were SARS-CoV-2-associated. Using the MIRA data, every spike-specific TCR was mapped to the spike region that the TCR reacted to and assigned to either a CD4 or a CD8 class. Log10-transformed breadth and depth values were compared by one-way ANOVA with Sidak's multiple comparisons tests. Drawn from immuneACCESS, this table holds only the in-frame rearrangements with V and J called that TCRdb kept. Clones are partly lost; checked studies trace under half to an unresolved V gene and leave the rest unexplained. The D gene and trimming were derived from the DNA, and the V and J assignments and clone size from that table. This sample has 120,000 to 150,000 clones in its table, and around nine tenths of those were observed once. The biggest ten clones account for 4% to 6% of the sample.

What the study reported, not specific to this receptor: A significant rise in spike-specific TCR breadth and depth was observed after two AZD1222 doses relative to day 0 and relative to MenACWY recipients. Reportedly, almost half of the unique spike-specific TCRs recognized epitopes lying outside the regions that are mutated in the B.1.351 and B.1.1.7 variants. Conclusions about previously exposed vaccinees were limited because only a handful of AZD1222 recipients were SARS-CoV-2 seropositive at baseline. The whole spike protein was spanned by vaccine-associated CD4 TCRs, and dominant responses were seen in regions 160-218 and 743-854. Because no samples from the day 14 peak response were available, repertoires could be characterized only after the peak T cell response. Most participants were white British and females outnumbered males, and the authors suggested that clonal diversity may have been underestimated. In the small 56-69-year group, the increase in depth fell short of significance, most likely because of low power.

Sample time point, as interpreted from the label and publication: baseline before first vaccination. Vaccinee samples were obtained from the UK trials COV001 and COV002, which included a single-blind randomized controlled phase 2/3 trial of AZD1222 (ChAdOx1 nCoV-19) in healthy adults. Trial participant PBMC samples were collected at day 0 and day 28 after the second dose for TCRbeta chain sequencing. The CDR3 starts with the cysteine, ends with the phenylalanine, and has 14 residues. Only the CDR3 part of the read is kept: 42 bases, read in frame from the first base. V and J are truncated by 1 base and 0 bases respectively, leaving an intervening sequence of 7 bases. CDR1 and CDR2 are drawn from the germline V gene (reference sequence): LNHNV, YYDKDF.

The clonotype comes from an adult in good health. Sequencing was performed on peripheral blood, taken on day 0 of AZD1222 vaccination. The chain is made from TRBV15 and TRBJ2-7; the D assignment is uncertain and may be TRBD1 or TRBD2, with 5 bases supporting each. The CDR3: CATSRGGTSYEQYF. In nucleotide form, the sequence is TGTGCCACCAGCAGAGGGGGGACCTCCTACGAGCAGTACTTC. Outside the CDR3, residues come from the reference TRBV15 and TRBJ2-7 proteins, so the full variable domain is: DAMVIQNPRYQVTQFGKPVTLSCSQTLNHNVMYWYQQKSSQAPKLLFHYYDKDFNNEADTPDNFQSRRPNTSFCFLDIRSPGLGDTAMYLCATSRGGTSYEQYFGPGTRLTVT.